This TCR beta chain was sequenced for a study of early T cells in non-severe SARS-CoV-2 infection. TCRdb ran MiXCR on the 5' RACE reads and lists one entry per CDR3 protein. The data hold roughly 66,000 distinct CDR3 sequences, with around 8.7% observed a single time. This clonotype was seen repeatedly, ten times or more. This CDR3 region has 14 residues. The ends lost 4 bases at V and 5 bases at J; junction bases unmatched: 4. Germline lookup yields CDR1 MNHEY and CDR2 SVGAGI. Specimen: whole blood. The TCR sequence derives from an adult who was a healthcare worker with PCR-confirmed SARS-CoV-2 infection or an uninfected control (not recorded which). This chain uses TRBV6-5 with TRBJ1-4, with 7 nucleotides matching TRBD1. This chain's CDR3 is CASSSRRGNEKLFF. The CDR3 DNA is TGTGCCAGCAGTTCCCGCAGGGGGAATGAAAAACTGTTTTTT.